This T cell receptor (beta chain) was sequenced during a study of T cell responses to AZD1222 COVID-19 vaccine. With respect to this clone: What it binds is not known.

Here immunoSEQ multiplex PCR was the method, and the copy in TCRdb shows in-frame clones only, minus some. The data contain over 70,000 clones, 88% of them singletons. Per the germline V gene, CDR1 is SGHRS and CDR2 is YFSETQ. This CDR3 contains 15 residues. The ends lost 4 bases at V and 7 bases at J; junction bases unmatched: 12. Regarding the study as a whole: AZD1222 recipients seropositive at baseline numbered only 6 or 7. Among vaccine-associated CD4 TCRs, coverage spanned spike, with dominance at 160-218 and 743-854. Clonal diversity was possibly underestimated, and white British individuals and females predominated among donors.

The receptor comes from an adult in good health. Specimen: peripheral blood, collected on day 0 of AZD1222 vaccination. This sequence joins TRBV5-1 and TRBJ2-7, with TRBD2 matching 9 bases. Written as DNA, the CDR3 is TGCGCCAGCAGCGACGTAGCGGGGGAGTTATGTGAGCAGTACTTC. This gives the protein CASSDVAGELCEQYF. Full variable domain (remainder filled in from reference TRBV5-1 and TRBJ2-7): KAGVTQTPRYLIKTRGQQVTLSCSPISGHRSVSWYQQTPGQGLQFLFEYFSETQRNKGNFPGRFSGRQFSNSRSEMNVSTLELGDSALYLCASSDVAGELCEQYFGPGTRLTVT.